This entry features one T cell receptor beta chain sequence. This specimen comes from a study of shared clonotypes between healthy human individuals. Profiling relied on immunoSEQ multiplex PCR, and the TCRdb table lists in-frame clones only, not all of them. The top ten clones hold 1.4% of a sample with some 1 million clones, around 74% of them seen once. The material sequenced was memory CD4+ T cells sorted from blood. Subset reported: CD45RA-negative fraction. The clonotype comes from a man between 18 and 35 years old in good health.

This CDR3 is CASSPRGQTNTEAFF. The CDR3 DNA is TGTGCCAGCAGCCCTAGAGGGCAGACGAACACTGAAGCTTTCTTT. The V and J genes are TRBV6-1 and TRBJ1-1; D is uncertain. The CDR3 covers 15 residues. V gave up 6 bases and J gave up 1 base, with 15 bases separating them. CDR1 and CDR2 (germline): MNHNS, SASEGT.